A selection of T cell receptor beta chains follows, all from one sample in a study of T cell responses to AZD1222 COVID-19 vaccine. Produced via immunoSEQ multiplex PCR; TCRdb's table is partial and in-frame only. The profile shows tens of thousands of clones, around nine tenths of them singletons. The material was peripheral blood, obtained on day 0 of MenACWY control vaccination. Source of these receptors: an adult in good health. Both conserved end residues are part of each CDR3. Each record gives: CDR3 protein, CDR3 DNA, V gene, J gene, D gene, clone size. D genes are given only for firm matches. Clone size is shown for a subset of rows, as once, few, many or a class of expanded clone.

CASLPGTGGGMEQFF	TGCGCCAGCCTCCCCGGGACAGGGGGGGGAATGGAGCAGTTCTTC	TRBV5-1	TRBJ2-1	TRBD1	-
CASKTGTDEKLFF	TGTGCCAGTAAGACCGGGACCGATGAAAAACTGTTTTTT	TRBV6-1	TRBJ1-4	-	-
CSAYVTGVSYEQYF	TGCAGCGCCTACGTGACAGGGGTCTCCTACGAGCAGTACTTC	TRBV29-1	TRBJ2-7	TRBD1	-
CASSYSGLRPYEQYF	TGTGCCAGCAGTTACTCGGGACTAAGACCCTACGAGCAGTACTTC	TRBV6-5	TRBJ2-7	TRBD2	-
CASSDNYSGNTIYF	TGTGCCAGCAGTGACAATTACTCTGGAAACACCATATATTTT	TRBV6-4	TRBJ1-3	-	few
CASRTTGRDEQFF	TGTGCCAGTAGGACAACGGGCCGGGATGAGCAGTTCTTC	TRBV19	TRBJ2-1	-	-
CASSYPGLAGGRETQYF	TGTGCCAGCAGTTACCCAGGACTAGCGGGAGGGCGAGAGACCCAGTACTTC	TRBV6-2/TRBV6-3	TRBJ2-5	TRBD2	-
CASSLLSGRDNEQFF	TGTGCCAGCAGCTTGCTTAGCGGACGGGACAATGAGCAGTTCTTC	TRBV7-8	TRBJ2-1	-	-
CASSHGLGYEAFF	TGTGCCAGCTCCCACGGACTTGGTTATGAAGCTTTCTTT	TRBV18	TRBJ1-1	-	-
CASSQDVGEGPQHF	TGTGCCAGCAGCCAAGACGTAGGAGAGGGGCCCCAGCATTTT	TRBV3-1/TRBV3-2	TRBJ1-5	-	-
CASSLDLPDRAGNTIYF	TGTGCCAGCAGCTTAGACTTACCGGACAGGGCCGGAAACACCATATATTTT	TRBV7-9	TRBJ1-3	TRBD1	-
CASMRGLNTEAFF	TGTGCCAGCATGAGGGGATTGAACACTGAAGCTTTCTTT	TRBV27	TRBJ1-1	-	-
CASSLVHGDTSYTF	TGTGCCAGCAGCTTGGTCCACGGGGACACGTCCTACACCTTC	TRBV5-6	TRBJ1-2	-	-
CASSLGTSGGTEQFF	TGTGCCAGCAGCTTAGGGACTAGCGGGGGTACGGAGCAGTTCTTC	TRBV13	TRBJ2-1	TRBD2	few
CASSLGRGETQYF	TGTGCCAGCAGCCTAGGTCGGGGAGAGACCCAGTACTTC	TRBV9	TRBJ2-5	-	once
CASSLAGYHGYTF	TGTGCCAGCAGCTTAGCTGGCTATCATGGCTACACCTTC	TRBV7-9	TRBJ1-2	-	-
CASSPGRKLFF	TGTGCCAGCAGCCCAGGGAGAAAACTGTTTTTT	TRBV28	TRBJ1-4	-	-
CAWSPRGEQYF	TGTGCCTGGAGTCCCAGGGGCGAGCAGTACTTC	TRBV30	TRBJ2-7	-	-
CASSPVVGATNEKLFF	TGTGCCAGCAGCCCTGTTGTGGGTGCAACTAATGAAAAACTGTTTTTT	TRBV4-2	TRBJ1-4	-	-
CASSLRDFGDTQYF	TGTGCCAGCAGTTTGAGGGACTTCGGAGATACGCAGTATTTT	TRBV27	TRBJ2-3	-	-
CASTVLLGGVEQFF	TGTGCCAGCACCGTCTTACTGGGCGGGGTTGAGCAGTTCTTC	TRBV6-5	TRBJ2-1	-	-
CASSWWRQLYSEELFF	TGTGCCAGCAGTTGGTGGAGACAGTTGTACTCCGAGGAGCTGTTTTTT	TRBV28	TRBJ2-2	-	-
CASRAGTEGGELFF	TGTGCCAGCAGGGCCGGGACAGAGGGAGGGGAGCTGTTTTTT	TRBV27	TRBJ2-2	TRBD1	-
CASSIGTSGTYEQYF	TGTGCCAGCAGCATCGGGACTAGCGGGACCTACGAGCAGTACTTC	TRBV7-2	TRBJ2-7	TRBD2	-
CASSTHGGEGQPQHF	TGTGCCAGCAGTACCCACGGGGGGGAGGGTCAGCCCCAGCATTTT	TRBV6-5	TRBJ1-5	-	-
CASSPDMIYGYTF	TGTGCCAGCAGTCCGGACATGATCTATGGCTACACCTTC	TRBV28	TRBJ1-2	-	-
CASSVAGGRGETQYF	TGTGCCAGCAGCGTAGCAGGCGGAAGGGGGGAGACCCAGTACTTC	TRBV9	TRBJ2-5	-	-
CASTPGSGTGELFF	TGTGCCAGCACCCCGGGAAGCGGCACCGGGGAGCTGTTTTTT	TRBV28	TRBJ2-2	-	-
CASGLGRGYEQFF	TGTGCTAGTGGTTTGGGCAGGGGCTACGAGCAGTTCTTC	TRBV12-5	TRBJ2-1	-	few
CASRTGTGDYGYTF	TGTGCCAGCAGAACCGGGACAGGGGATTATGGCTACACCTTC	TRBV28	TRBJ1-2	TRBD1	once
CAWIALRGSKRQYF	TGTGCCTGGATTGCCTTGCGAGGCAGCAAACGGCAGTACTTC	TRBV30	TRBJ2-7	-	-
CASSLTGQPQHF	TGTGCCAGCAGTTTAACGGGTCAGCCCCAGCATTTT	TRBV12-3/TRBV12-4	TRBJ1-5	-	once
CASSQGAAYEQYF	TGTGCCAGCAGCCAAGGGGCAGCCTACGAGCAGTACTTC	TRBV3-1/TRBV3-2	TRBJ2-7	-	-